This record looks at one T cell receptor beta chain sequence and its context. Its antigen remains unknown. This specimen comes from a study of blood T cells in healthy people across ages. General study results and limits: There was a strong correlation between TCR beta diversity and naive T cell percentage. Diversity estimates drawn from one million T cells were deemed underestimates. Higher diversity and more naive CD4+ cells were features of long-lived donors, compared to aged donors.

V lost 9 bases, J lost 5 bases, and 11 bases lay in between. The CDR3 length is 12 residues. Alongside a J-beta primer mix, a sample-barcoded 5' primer served in a second PCR lasting 7 to 11 cycles. Each cDNA molecule was tagged by a template-switch adaptor with 12 random nucleotides. Via MiXCR, TCRdb re-called the 5' RACE reads, giving one row per CDR3 protein. The sample includes over 1,200,000 distinct CDR3 sequences, approximately 59% of them seen just once. The receptor was derived from a man aged 18-30 years in good health. The sequencing input was blood. The J gene is TRBJ2-1, the V gene TRBV12-3 or TRBV12-4; D is perhaps TRBD2 (6 bases). This CDR3 reads CASRGFHNEQFF. The CDR3 nucleotides are TGTGCCAGTCGGGGGTTCCACAATGAGCAGTTCTTC.